The following is a TCR beta chain sequence with its context. The primer mix had 60 Vbeta and 13 Jbeta primers. Assay used: immunoSEQ multiplex PCR; TCRdb lists only in-frame clones, some missing. The table lists approximately 140,000 clones, roughly 80% of them singletons, with around 3% in the top ten. This sample was taken from a study of cytomegalovirus exposure and HLA in healthy donors. Germline V gene lookup returns CDR1 LNHNV and CDR2 YYDKDF (reference sequence). V lost 1 base, J lost 4 bases, and 12 bases stayed unmatched. The CDR3 is 17 amino acids. This receptor was obtained from a man in his forties in good health and CMV-seropositive. This rearrangement joins TRBV15 to TRBJ2-7, with 8 bases aligning to TRBD1. The specimen sequenced was PBMCs. CDR3 amino acids: CATSRGKQGASRYEQYF. CDR3 DNA sequence: TGTGCCACCAGCAGAGGCAAGCAGGGGGCGAGCAGATACGAGCAGTACTTC.